The T cell receptor beta chain described here comes from a study of blood T cell repertoires in COVID-19. Study-level information: The United States, Italy and Spain supplied acute and convalescent COVID-19 samples. PBMCs, B-cell-depleted T cells, or T cells were the source of the cDNA or gDNA that made up the material.

As processed by the authors: The authors estimated nucleated cell counts from reference gene primer amplification. Sequenced by immunoSEQ multiplex PCR; TCRdb stores in-frame clones only, minus some. V and J calls and clone size are given by that table; D and trimming were obtained from the DNA. This table holds around 150,000 clones, 85% found once. The V segment lost 0 bases and the J segment 10 bases; nucleotides outside the gene matches: 10. The CDR3 has 16 amino acids. Looked up from germline, CDR1 is SGHRS and CDR2 is YFSETQ. The chain employs TRBV5-1 and TRBJ2-1; 10 positions match TRBD2. The clonotype was recovered from a woman between 40 and 55 years old who had recovered from COVID-19. The sequenced sample was PBMCs or T cells enriched from blood (not recorded which). The CDR3 here is CASSLGGSLAGREQFF. CDR3 sequence (DNA): TGCGCCAGCAGCTTGGGGGGTTCACTAGCGGGACGAGAGCAGTTCTTC.